A selection of T cell receptor beta chains follows, all from one sample in a study of CXCR3-negative and CXCR3-positive naive CD8 T cells. TCRdb processed the 5' RACE reads again and assigns one entry to each CDR3 protein, with no DNA. This sample contains 75,000 to 100,000 distinct CDR3 sequences. The sequencing sample was made of naive CXCR3- CD8+ T cells from blood. The receptors originated from a human donor in good health. Some clones in this sample may be carry-over from other donors' samples. The CDR3 runs from the conserved cysteine through the conserved F or W.

j_gene | v_gene | CDR3aa
TRBJ1-5 | TRBV7-9 | CASSLARRGPESPEEPQHF
TRBJ2-7 | TRBV25-1 | CASSPPTPVGEQYF
TRBJ2-7 | TRBV10-3 | CAISETGTVYEQYF
TRBJ1-1 | TRBV20-1 | CSARTGDTEAFF
TRBJ2-2 | TRBV10-2 | CASSERWREHSNTGELFF
TRBJ2-7 | TRBV28 | CASGTGFEQYF
TRBJ2-2 | TRBV7-2 | CASSHGLNTGELFF
TRBJ2-2 | TRBV20-1 | CSAEDRILAGGSNTGELFF
TRBJ2-1 | TRBV14 | CASATLGGDPYNEQFF
TRBJ2-1 | TRBV19 | CASSTGLVFNEQFF
TRBJ2-7 | TRBV29-1 | CSVEAGGHAPDEQYF
TRBJ2-7 | TRBV29-1 | CSVSGTGQSYEQYF
TRBJ2-7 | TRBV7-3 | CASSLNGGDPSHYEQYF
TRBJ2-7 | TRBV7-2 | CASSLGAGSHVEQYF
TRBJ1-1 | TRBV6-5 | CASSQSGGTEAFF
TRBJ1-2 | TRBV7-9 | CASSFYRTGTYGYTF
TRBJ1-1 | TRBV5-1 | CASSLWKGQGAQDTEAFF
TRBJ2-1 | TRBV2 | CASSPTSGAAYNEQFF
TRBJ2-2 | TRBV9 | CASSVADFEVGGELFF
TRBJ2-7 | TRBV14 | CASSQAYEQYF
TRBJ2-1 | TRBV29-1 | CSDDGQDLPNEQFF
TRBJ2-5 | TRBV4-3 | CASSQDWQQETQYF
TRBJ2-1 | TRBV28 | CASSLGLNEQFF
TRBJ2-1 | TRBV7-3 | CASSPLGNEQFF
TRBJ2-5 | TRBV29-1 | CSAYGQGMETQYF
TRBJ2-5 | TRBV10-3 | CAISEGVDSDQETQYF
TRBJ2-1 | TRBV7-9 | CASSELAGGPSDEQFF
TRBJ2-3 | TRBV3-1 | CASSQPSGTITDTQYF
TRBJ2-2 | TRBV29-1 | CSVEAGQTNTGELFF
TRBJ2-1 | TRBV29-1 | CSVEDRTGSSYNEQFF
TRBJ2-3 | TRBV23-1 | CASRLTSGQGPQRTDTQYF
TRBJ2-1 | TRBV29-1 | CSVEDPSRPKEYEQFF
TRBJ2-5 | TRBV6-5 | CASSRTGVQETQYF
TRBJ2-1 | TRBV4-3 | CASSQDLAGTTTYNEQFF
TRBJ2-2 | TRBV7-6 | CASSSLAGVGELFF
TRBJ2-1 | TRBV20-1 | CSARALDRPLGNEQFF
TRBJ2-7 | TRBV6-6 | CASSGPRVAETSYEQYF
TRBJ2-2 | TRBV7-9 | CASSLSTGPRSEVTGELFF
TRBJ2-1 | TRBV6-5 | CASSYGVGEQFF
TRBJ2-7 | TRBV20-1 | CSAVGGQQLGGQYF
TRBJ2-1 | TRBV29-1 | CSVPLQAAYFNEQFF
TRBJ2-2 | TRBV5-6 | CASSHSGGIGELFF
TRBJ1-2 | TRBV4-1 | CASSQDLVYGYTF
TRBJ2-7 | TRBV7-2 | CASSPTEYEQYF
TRBJ2-3 | TRBV9 | CASSGRDRVYIIPTDTQYF
TRBJ1-1 | TRBV28 | CASSPQRGINTEAFF
TRBJ2-1 | TRBV25-1 | CASSETWDREYNEQFF